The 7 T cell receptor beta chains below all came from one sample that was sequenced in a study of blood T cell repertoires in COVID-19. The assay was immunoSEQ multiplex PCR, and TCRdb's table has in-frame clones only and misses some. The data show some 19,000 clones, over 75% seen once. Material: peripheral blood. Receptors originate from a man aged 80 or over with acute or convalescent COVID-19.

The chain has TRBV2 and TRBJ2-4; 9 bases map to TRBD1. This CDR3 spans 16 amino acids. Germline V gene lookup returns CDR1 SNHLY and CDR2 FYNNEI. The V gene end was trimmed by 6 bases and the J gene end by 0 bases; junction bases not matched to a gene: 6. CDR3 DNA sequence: TGTGCCAGCAGCCCCGGGACAGGGATAGCCAAAAACATTCAGTACTTC. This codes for CASSPGTGIAKNIQYF. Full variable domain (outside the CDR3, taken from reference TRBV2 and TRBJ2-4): EPEVTQTPSHQVTQMGQEVILRCVPISNHLYFYWYRQILGQKVEFLVSFYNNEISEKSEIFDDQFSVERPDGSNFTLKIRSTKLEDSAMYFCASSPGTGIAKNIQYFGAGTRLSVL.

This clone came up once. CDR3 residues: CASSQDRLAGGGEQFF. DNA for the CDR3: TGCGCCAGCAGCCAAGATCGGCTAGCGGGGGGCGGTGAGCAGTTCTTC. V usage is TRBV4-1 and J usage is TRBJ2-1; TRBD2 aligns across 11 bases. Germline V gene lookup returns CDR1 MGHRA and CDR2 YSYEKL. After removal of 0 bases from V and 9 bases from J, the junction contained 7 bases not matched to a gene. The CDR3 loop spans 16 amino acids.

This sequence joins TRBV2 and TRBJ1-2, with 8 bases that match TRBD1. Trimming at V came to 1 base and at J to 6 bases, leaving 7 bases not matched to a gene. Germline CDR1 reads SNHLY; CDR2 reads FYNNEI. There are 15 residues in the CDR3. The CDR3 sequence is CASSEVPGQVNGYTF. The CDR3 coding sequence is TGTGCCAGCAGTGAAGTCCCGGGACAGGTTAATGGCTACACCTTC.

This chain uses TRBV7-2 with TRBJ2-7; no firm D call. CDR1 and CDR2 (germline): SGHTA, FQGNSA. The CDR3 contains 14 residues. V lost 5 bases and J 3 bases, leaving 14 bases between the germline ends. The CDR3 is CASSVDWNGYEQYF. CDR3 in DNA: TGTGCCAGCAGCGTTGACTGGAACGGCTACGAGCAGTACTTC.

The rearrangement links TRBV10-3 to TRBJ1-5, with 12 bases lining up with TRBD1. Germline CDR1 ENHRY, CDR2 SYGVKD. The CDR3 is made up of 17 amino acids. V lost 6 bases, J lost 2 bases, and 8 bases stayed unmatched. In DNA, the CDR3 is TGTGCCATCAGCCCCGGGACAGGGGGCATGGGCAATCAGCCCCAGCATTTT. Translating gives CAISPGTGGMGNQPQHF.

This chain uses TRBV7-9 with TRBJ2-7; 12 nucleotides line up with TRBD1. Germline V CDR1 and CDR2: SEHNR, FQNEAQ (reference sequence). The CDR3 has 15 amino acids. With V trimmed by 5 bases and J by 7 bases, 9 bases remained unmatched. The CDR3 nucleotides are TGTGCCAGCAGCAGGGACAGGGGGCGAGCGCTTGAGCAGTACTTC. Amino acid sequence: CASSRDRGRALEQYF.

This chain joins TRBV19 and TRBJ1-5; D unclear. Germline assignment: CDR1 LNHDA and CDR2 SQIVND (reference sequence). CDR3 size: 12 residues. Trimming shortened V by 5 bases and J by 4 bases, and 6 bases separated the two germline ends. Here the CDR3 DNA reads TGTGCCAGTAGTGCGCAAAATCAGCCCCAGCATTTT. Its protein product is CASSAQNQPQHF.